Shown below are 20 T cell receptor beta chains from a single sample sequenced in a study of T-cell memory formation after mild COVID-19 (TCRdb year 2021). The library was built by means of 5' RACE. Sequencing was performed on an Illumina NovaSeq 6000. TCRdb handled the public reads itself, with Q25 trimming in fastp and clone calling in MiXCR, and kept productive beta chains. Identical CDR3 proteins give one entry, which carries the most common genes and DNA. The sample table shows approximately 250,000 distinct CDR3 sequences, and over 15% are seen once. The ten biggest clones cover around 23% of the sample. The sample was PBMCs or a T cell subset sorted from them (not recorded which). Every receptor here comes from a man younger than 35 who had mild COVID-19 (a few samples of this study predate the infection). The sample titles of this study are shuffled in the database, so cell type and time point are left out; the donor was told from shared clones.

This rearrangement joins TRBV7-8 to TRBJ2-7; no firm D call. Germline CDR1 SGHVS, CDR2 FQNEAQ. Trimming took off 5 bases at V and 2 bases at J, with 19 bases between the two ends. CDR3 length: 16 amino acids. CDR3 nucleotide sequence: TGTGCCAGCAGCCCCAGCCCCGGAGAAGGGCCCTACGAGCAGTACGTC. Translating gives CASSPSPGEGPYEQYV.

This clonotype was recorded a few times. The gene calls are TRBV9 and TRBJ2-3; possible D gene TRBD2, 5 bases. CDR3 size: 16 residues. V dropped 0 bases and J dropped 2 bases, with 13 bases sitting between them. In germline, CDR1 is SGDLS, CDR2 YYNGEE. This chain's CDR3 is CASSVAGGRPTDTQYF. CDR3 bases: TGTGCCAGCAGCGTAGCTGGAGGTAGACCCACAGATACGCAGTATTTT.

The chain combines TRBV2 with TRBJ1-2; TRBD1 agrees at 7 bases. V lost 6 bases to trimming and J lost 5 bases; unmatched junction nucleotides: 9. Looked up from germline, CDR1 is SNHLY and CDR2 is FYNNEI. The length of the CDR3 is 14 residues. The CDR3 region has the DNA TGTGCCAGCAGCAACAGGGGTGCTCCATATGGCTACACCTTC. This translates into CASSNRGAPYGYTF. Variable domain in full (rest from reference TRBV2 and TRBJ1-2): EPEVTQTPSHQVTQMGQEVILRCVPISNHLYFYWYRQILGQKVEFLVSFYNNEISEKSEIFDDQFSVERPDGSNFTLKIRSTKLEDSAMYFCASSNRGAPYGYTFGSGTRLTVV.

In DNA, the CDR3 is TGTGCCAGCAGTTTATCGGGCGGGGAATTTAACTATGGCTACACCTTC. Encoded protein: CASSLSGGEFNYGYTF. The chain combines TRBV27 with TRBJ1-2; D is unresolved. The CDR3 covers 16 residues. Germline-derived CDR1 and CDR2 are MNHEY and SMNVEV (reference sequence). Trimming removed 0 bases at V and 1 base at J, with 12 bases between.

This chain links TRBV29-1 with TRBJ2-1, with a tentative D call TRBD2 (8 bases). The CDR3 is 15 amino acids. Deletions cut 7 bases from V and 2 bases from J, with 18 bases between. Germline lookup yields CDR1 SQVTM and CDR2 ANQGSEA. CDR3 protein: CSAPRGGQTYNEQFF. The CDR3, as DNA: TGCAGCGCCCCCCGGGGGGGACAGACCTACAATGAGCAGTTCTTC.

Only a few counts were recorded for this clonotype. Written as DNA, the CDR3 is TGCGCCAGCAGCCAAGACCCGACAGGGGGTGAAGCTTTCTTT. Protein: CASSQDPTGGEAFF. This rearrangement joins TRBV4-3 to TRBJ1-1; TRBD1 matches at 9 bases. Unmatched junction bases numbered 3, after V lost 0 bases and J lost 7 bases. The CDR3 contains 14 residues. Per the germline V gene, CDR1 is LGHNA and CDR2 is YSLEER.

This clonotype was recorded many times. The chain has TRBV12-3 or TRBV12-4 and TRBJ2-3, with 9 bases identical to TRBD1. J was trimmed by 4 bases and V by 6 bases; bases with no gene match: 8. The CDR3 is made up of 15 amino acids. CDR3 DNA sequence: TGTGCCAGCAGGACCGGGACAGGGCAGGCAGATACGCAGTATTTT. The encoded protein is CASRTGTGQADTQYF.

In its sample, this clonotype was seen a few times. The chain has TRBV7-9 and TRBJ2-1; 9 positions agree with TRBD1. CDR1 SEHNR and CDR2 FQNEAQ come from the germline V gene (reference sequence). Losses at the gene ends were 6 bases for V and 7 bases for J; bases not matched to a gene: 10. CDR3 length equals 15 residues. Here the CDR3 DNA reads TGTGCCAGCAGGAAAGGACAGGGGTATACGAATGAGCAGTTCTTC. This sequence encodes CASRKGQGYTNEQFF.

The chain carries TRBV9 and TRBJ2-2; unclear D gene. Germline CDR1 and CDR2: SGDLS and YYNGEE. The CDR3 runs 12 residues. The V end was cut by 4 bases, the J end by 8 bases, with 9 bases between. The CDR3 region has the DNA TGTGCCAGCAGCAGCGATTCGGGGGAGCTGTTTTTT. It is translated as CASSSDSGELFF.

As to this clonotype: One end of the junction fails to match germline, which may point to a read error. The CDR3 loop is CASSLGGGTERYF. The CDR3 nucleotides are TGTGCCAGCAGCTTAGGCGGGGGAACAGAGCGGTACTTC. The rearrangement links TRBV7-2 to TRBJ2-7, with TRBD2 matching 7 bases. The germline gives CDR1 SGHTA, CDR2 FQGNSA. The CDR3 extends over 13 amino acids. Based on the CDR3 plus reference TRBV7-2 and TRBJ2-7, the full variable domain is GAGVSQSPSNKVTEKGKDVELRCDPISGHTALYWYRQSLGQGLEFLIYFQGNSAPDKSGLPSDRFSAERTGGSVSTLTIQRTQQEDSAVYLCASSLGGGTERYFGPGTRLTVT.

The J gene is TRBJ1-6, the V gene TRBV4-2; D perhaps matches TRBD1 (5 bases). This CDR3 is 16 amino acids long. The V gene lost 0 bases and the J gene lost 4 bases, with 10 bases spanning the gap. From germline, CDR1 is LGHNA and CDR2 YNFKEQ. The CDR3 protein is CASSQEWTPYNSPLHF. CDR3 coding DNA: TGTGCCAGCAGCCAAGAGTGGACACCGTATAATTCACCCCTCCACTTT.

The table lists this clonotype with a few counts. CDR3 amino acids: CASSLVGAGQAAGANVLTF. In DNA, the CDR3 is TGTGCCAGCAGCTTAGTCGGGGCAGGCCAGGCAGCTGGGGCCAACGTCCTGACTTTC. The V gene is TRBV7-6, the J gene TRBJ2-6; D assignment may be TRBD1 or TRBD2 (5 bases each). Per the germline V gene, CDR1 is SGHVS and CDR2 is FNYEAQ. This CDR3 region has 19 residues. Deletions cut 1 base from V and 2 bases from J, with 18 bases between.

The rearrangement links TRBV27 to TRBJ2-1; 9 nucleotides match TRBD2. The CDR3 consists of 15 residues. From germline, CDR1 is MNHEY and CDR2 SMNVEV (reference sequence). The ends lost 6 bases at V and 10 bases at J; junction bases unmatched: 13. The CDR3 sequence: CASSRETSGSKEQFF. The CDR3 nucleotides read TGTGCCAGCAGCCGGGAGACTAGCGGATCGAAAGAGCAGTTCTTC.

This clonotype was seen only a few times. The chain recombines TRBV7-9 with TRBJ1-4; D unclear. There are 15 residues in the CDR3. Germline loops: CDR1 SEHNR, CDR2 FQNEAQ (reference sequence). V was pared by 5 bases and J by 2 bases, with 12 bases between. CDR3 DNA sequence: TGTGCCAGCAGCCTCGGAGGGTCCACTAATGAAAAACTGTTTTTT. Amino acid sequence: CASSLGGSTNEKLFF.

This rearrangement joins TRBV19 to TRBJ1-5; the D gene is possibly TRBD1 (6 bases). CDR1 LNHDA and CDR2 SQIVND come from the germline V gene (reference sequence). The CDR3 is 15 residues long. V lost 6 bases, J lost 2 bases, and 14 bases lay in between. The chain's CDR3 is CASRSRDNGNQPQHF. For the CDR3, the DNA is TGTGCCAGTAGGTCTCGGGACAATGGCAATCAGCCCCAGCATTTT.

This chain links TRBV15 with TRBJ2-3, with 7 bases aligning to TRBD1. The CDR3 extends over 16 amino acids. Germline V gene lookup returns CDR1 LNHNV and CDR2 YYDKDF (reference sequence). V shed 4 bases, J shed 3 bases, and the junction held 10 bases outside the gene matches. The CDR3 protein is CATSIVRGSGTDTQYF. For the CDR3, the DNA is TGTGCCACCAGCATTGTCAGGGGGTCTGGGACAGATACGCAGTATTTT.

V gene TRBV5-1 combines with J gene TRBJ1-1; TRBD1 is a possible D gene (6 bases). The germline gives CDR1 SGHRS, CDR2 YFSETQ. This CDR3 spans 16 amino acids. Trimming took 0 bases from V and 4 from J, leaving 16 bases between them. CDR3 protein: CASSLARGGAGTEAFF. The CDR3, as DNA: TGCGCCAGCAGCTTGGCTCGGGGGGGCGCGGGCACTGAAGCTTTCTTT.

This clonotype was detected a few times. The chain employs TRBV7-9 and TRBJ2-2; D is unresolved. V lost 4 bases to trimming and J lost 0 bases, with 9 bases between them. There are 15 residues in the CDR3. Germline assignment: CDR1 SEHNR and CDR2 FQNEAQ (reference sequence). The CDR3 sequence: CASSSGPTNTGELFF. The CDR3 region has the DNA TGTGCCAGCAGCTCCGGGCCAACGAACACCGGGGAGCTGTTTTTT.

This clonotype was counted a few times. The CDR3 DNA sequence: TGCAGCGTTGAAAGCGGGACACTTAACACCGGGGAGCTGTTTTTT. Its protein product is CSVESGTLNTGELFF. The chain uses TRBV29-1 and TRBJ2-2, with D perhaps matching TRBD2 (7 bases). The germline V gene has CDR1 SQVTM and CDR2 ANQGSEA. Trimming pared 2 bases from V and 2 bases from J, leaving 12 bases between. The CDR3 has 15 amino acids.

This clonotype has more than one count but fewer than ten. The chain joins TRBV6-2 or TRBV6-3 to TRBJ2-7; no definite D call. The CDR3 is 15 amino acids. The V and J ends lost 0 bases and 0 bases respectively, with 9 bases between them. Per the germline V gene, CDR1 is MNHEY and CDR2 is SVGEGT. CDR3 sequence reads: CASSYSGRSSYEQYF. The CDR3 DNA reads TGTGCCAGCAGTTACTCCGGCCGCAGCTCCTACGAGCAGTACTTC.